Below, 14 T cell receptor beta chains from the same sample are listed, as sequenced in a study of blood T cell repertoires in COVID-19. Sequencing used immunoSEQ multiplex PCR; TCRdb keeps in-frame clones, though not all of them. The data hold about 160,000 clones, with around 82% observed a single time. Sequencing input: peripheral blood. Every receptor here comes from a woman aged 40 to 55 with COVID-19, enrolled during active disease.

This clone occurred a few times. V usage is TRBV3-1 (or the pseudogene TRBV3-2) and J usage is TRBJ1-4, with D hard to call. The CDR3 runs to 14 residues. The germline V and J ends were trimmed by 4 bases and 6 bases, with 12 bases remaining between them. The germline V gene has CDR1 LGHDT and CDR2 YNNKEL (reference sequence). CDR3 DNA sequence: TGTGCCAGCAGCCGGAGGTTTGGAGATGAAAAACTGTTTTTT. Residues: CASSRRFGDEKLFF.

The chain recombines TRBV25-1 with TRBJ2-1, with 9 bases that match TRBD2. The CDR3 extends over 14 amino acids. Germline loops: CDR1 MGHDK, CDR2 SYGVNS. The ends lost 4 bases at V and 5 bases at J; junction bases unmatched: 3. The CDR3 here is CASSGSGSNNEQFF. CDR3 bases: TGTGCCAGCAGTGGTAGCGGGAGCAACAATGAGCAGTTCTTC.

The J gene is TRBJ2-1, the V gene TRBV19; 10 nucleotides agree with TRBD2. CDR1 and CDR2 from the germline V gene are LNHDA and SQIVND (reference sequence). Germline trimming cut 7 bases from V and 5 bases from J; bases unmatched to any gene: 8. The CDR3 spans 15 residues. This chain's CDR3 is CASTSSGGPNNEQFF. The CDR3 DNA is TGTGCCAGTACCTCTAGCGGGGGACCCAACAATGAGCAGTTCTTC.

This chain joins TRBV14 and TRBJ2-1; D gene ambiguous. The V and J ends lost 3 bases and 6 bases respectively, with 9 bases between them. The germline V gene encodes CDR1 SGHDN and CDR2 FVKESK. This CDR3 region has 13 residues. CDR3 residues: CASSQVSVNEQFF. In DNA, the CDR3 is TGTGCCAGCAGCCAGGTTTCAGTCAATGAGCAGTTCTTC.

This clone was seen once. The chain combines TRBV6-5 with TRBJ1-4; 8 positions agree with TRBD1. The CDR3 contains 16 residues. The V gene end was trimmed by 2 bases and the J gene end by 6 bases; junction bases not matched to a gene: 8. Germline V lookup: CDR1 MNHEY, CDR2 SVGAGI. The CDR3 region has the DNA TGTGCCAGCAGTTACATGACAGGGGAGGCGGATGAAAAACTGTTTTTT. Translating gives CASSYMTGEADEKLFF.

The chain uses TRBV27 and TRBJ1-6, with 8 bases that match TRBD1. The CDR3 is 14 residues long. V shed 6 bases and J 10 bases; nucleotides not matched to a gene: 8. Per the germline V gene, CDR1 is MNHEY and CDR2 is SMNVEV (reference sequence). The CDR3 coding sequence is TGTGCCAGCAGCCCGGACAGGGTGGGGTCACCCCTCCACTTT. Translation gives CASSPDRVGSPLHF.

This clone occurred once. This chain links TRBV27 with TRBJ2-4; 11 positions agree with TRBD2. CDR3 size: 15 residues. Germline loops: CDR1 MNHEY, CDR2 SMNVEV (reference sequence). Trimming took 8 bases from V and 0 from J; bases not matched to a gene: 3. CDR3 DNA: TGTGCCAGCGGTGGACTAGCGGGAGCCAAAAACATTCAGTACTTC. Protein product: CASGGLAGAKNIQYF.

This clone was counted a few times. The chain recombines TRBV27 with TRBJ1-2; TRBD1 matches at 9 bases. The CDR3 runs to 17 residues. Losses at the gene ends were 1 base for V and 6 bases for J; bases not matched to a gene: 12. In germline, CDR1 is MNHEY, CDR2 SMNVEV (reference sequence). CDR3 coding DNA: TGTGCCAGCAGTTTATTAATTGATGGGGACAGGGATAATGGCTACACCTTC. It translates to CASSLLIDGDRDNGYTF.

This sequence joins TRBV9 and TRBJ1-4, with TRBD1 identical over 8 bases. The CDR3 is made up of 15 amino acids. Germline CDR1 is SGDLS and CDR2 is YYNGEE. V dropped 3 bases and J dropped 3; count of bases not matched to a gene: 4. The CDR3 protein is CASSGTGTSNEKLFF. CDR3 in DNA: TGTGCCAGCAGCGGGACAGGGACCTCTAATGAAAAACTGTTTTTT. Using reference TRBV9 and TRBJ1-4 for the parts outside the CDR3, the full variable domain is DSGVTQTPKHLITATGQRVTLRCSPRSGDLSVYWYQQSLDQGLQFLIQYYNGEERAKGNILERFSAQQFPDLHSELNLSSLELGDSALYFCASSGTGTSNEKLFFGSGTQLSVL.

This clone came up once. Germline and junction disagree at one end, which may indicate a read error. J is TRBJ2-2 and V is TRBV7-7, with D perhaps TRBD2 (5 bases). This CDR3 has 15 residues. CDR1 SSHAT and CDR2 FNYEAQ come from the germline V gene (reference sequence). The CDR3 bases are TGTGCTAGCAGCTTAACCTTGGCGGGCACCGGGGAGCTGTTTTTT. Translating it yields CASSLTLAGTGELFF.

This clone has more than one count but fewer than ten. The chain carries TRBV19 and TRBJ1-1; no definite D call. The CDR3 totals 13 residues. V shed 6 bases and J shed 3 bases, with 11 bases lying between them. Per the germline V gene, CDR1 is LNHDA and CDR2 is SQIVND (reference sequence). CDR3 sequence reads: CASSRLKDTEAFF. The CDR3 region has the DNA TGTGCCAGTAGCAGGTTGAAGGACACTGAAGCTTTCTTT.

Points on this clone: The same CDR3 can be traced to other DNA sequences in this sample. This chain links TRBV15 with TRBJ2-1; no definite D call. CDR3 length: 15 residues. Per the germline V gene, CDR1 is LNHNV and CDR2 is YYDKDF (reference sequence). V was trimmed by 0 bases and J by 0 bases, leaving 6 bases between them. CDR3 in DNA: TGTGCCACCAGCAGAGACCGGAGCTCCTACAATGAGCAGTTCTTC. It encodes CATSRDRSSYNEQFF.

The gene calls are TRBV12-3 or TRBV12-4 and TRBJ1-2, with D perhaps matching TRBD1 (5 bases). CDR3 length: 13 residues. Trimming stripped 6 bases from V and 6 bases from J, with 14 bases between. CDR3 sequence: CASSPRGGDGYTF. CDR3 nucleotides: TGTGCCAGCAGCCCCCGGGGGGGGGATGGCTACACCTTC.

CDR3 loop: CASSYGLLTYNEQFF. The CDR3 nucleotides are TGCGCCAGCAGCTACGGACTCCTTACGTACAATGAGCAGTTCTTC. The genes are TRBV4-1 and TRBJ2-1; D is perhaps TRBD2 (5 bases). Trimming pared 5 bases from V and 4 bases from J, leaving 15 bases between. Germline V CDR1 and CDR2: MGHRA, YSYEKL. The CDR3 extends over 15 amino acids.